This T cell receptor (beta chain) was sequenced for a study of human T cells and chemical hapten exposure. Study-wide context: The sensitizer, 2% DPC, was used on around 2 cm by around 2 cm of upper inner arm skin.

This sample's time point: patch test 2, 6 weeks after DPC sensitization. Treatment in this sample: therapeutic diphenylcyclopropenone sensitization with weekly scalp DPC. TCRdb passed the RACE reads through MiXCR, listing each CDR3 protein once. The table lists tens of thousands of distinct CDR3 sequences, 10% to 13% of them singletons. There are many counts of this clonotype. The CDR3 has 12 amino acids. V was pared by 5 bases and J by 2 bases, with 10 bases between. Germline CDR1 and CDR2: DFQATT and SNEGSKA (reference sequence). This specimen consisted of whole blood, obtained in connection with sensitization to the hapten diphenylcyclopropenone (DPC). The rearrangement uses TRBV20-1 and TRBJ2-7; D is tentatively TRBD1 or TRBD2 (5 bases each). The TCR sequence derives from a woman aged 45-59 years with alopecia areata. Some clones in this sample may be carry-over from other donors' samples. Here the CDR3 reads CSAPGPTYEQYF. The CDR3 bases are TGCAGTGCTCCGGGACCAACCTACGAGCAGTACTTC.